The clone carrying this TCR beta chain appeared a few times. Unique molecular identifiers tagged the TCRbeta library. TCRdb re-derived calls from the PCR reads in MiXCR, one entry per CDR3 protein. Of more than 450,000 distinct CDR3 sequences detected, 15% to 20% appear once; the ten largest clones hold 3% to 3.5%. Germline V lookup: CDR1 MNHEY, CDR2 SVGAGI. The CDR3 is 16 residues long. With V trimmed by 4 bases and J by 2 bases, 7 bases remained unmatched. This entry is derived from a study of T-cell reconstitution after alpha-beta-depleted transplantation in children. This chain connects TRBV6-5 to TRBJ1-3; 8 bases align to TRBD1. The TCR comes from a human donor who donated a stem cell graft to a child with acute lymphoblastic leukemia. The sample in question was PBMCs from the stem cell graft donor, obtained from the stem cell graft. This chain's CDR3 is CASSSDRDPPGNTIYF. CDR3 bases: TGTGCCAGCAGTTCGGACAGGGACCCTCCTGGAAACACCATATATTTT.